The entry that follows covers one T cell receptor beta chain sequence. The entry originates in a study of cytomegalovirus exposure and HLA in healthy donors. In the PCR, 60 Vbeta and 13 Jbeta primers were used. Generated by immunoSEQ multiplex PCR, the TCRdb table keeps only in-frame clones and is missing some. Counted here are roughly 160,000 clones, 85% occurring once; the ten biggest clones make up 2.5% to 3%. The V end lost 4 bases, the J end lost 0 bases, and 18 bases lay between the germline ends. Looked up from germline, CDR1 is MNHEY and CDR2 is SMNVEV (reference sequence). The CDR3 spans 17 residues.

The TCR comes from a man aged 25-45 years in good health and CMV-seropositive. Sequencing used PBMCs. This chain connects TRBV27 to TRBJ1-1, with a weak D call TRBD1 (6 bases). As DNA, the CDR3 is TGTGCCAGCAGTTCCCGACAGGTTTCCCCATTGAACACTGAAGCTTTCTTT. This encodes CASSSRQVSPLNTEAFF.